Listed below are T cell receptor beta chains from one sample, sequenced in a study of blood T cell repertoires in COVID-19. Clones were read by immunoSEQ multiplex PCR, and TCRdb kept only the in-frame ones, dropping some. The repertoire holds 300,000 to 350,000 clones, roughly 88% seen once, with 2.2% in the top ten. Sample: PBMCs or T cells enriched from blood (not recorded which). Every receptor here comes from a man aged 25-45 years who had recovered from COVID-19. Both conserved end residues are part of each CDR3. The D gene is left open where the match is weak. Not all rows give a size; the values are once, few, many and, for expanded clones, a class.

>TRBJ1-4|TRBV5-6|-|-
TGTGCCAGCAGCTGGGGGGTTGGAACTAATGAAAAACTGTTTTTT
CASSWGVGTNEKLFF
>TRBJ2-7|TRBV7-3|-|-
TGTGCCAGCAGCCAAAGCGCGGGGACCCCCTACGAGCAGTACTTC
CASSQSAGTPYEQYF
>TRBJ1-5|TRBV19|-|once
TGTGCCAGTAGTATCGCGGCTAGGCCCCAGCATTTT
CASSIAARPQHF
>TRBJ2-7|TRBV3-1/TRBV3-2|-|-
TGTGCCAGCAGCCACCTTGGGGCAGGCTACGAGCAGTACTTC
CASSHLGAGYEQYF
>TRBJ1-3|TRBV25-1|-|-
TGTGCCAGCAGTGAATCAATGGGGGCGCGGGTTGGAAACACCATATATTTT
CASSESMGARVGNTIYF
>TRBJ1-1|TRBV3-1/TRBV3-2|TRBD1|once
TGTGCCAGCAGCCAGGGTTCAGGGGGAACTGAAGCTTTCTTT
CASSQGSGGTEAFF
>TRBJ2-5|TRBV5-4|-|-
TGTGCCAGCAGCTCGGACTTAGCCCAAGAGACCCAGTACTTC
CASSSDLAQETQYF
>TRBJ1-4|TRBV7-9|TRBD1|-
TGTGCCAGCAGCTTAAAACAGGGGGCTAATGAAAAACTGTTTTTT
CASSLKQGANEKLFF
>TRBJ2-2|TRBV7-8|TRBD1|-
TGTGCCAGCACCAACAGCCGGGACAGGGGTTTAGGTGCCACCGGGGAGCTGTTTTTT
CASTNSRDRGLGATGELFF
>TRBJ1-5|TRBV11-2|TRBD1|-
TGTGCCAGCAGCTTAAGCGGACAGGCCAATCAGCCCCAGCATTTT
CASSLSGQANQPQHF
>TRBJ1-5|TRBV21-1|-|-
TGTGCCACCCCCCATGACCCGGGTCAGCCCCAGCATTTT
CATPHDPGQPQHF
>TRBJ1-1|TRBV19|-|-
TGTGCCAGTAGTATGGTTCAGGGAGGTACTGAAGCTTTCTTT
CASSMVQGGTEAFF
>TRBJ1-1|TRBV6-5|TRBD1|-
TGTGCCAGCAGTCCCCCGACAGGGACTACTGAAGCTTTCTTT
CASSPPTGTTEAFF
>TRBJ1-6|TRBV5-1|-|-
TGCGCCAGCAGCTTGGACCCTCTGGGCTCACCCCTCCACTTT
CASSLDPLGSPLHF
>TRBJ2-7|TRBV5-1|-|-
TGCGCCAGCCGCCTGGACAATTATTCCTACGAGCAGTACTTC
CASRLDNYSYEQYF
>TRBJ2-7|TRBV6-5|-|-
TGTGCCAGCAGTCTCGATTGGGCGGGGCCCGGGGAGCAGTACTTC
CASSLDWAGPGEQYF
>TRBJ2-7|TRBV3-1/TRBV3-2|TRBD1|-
TGTGCCAGCAGCCTGGGACAGGGCGGGTCCGAGCAGTACTTC
CASSLGQGGSEQYF
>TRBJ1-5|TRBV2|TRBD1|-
TGTGCCAGCAAGCAGTATAGACAGGGAGGCAGTCGACCCCAGCATTTT
CASKQYRQGGSRPQHF
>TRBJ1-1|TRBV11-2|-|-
TGTGCCAGCAGCTTAGATTCGGGCAGGCAGGGAGCTTTCTTT
CASSLDSGRQGAFF
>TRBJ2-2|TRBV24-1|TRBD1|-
TGTGCCACCCGACCGACAGGGGGCTTATCCGGGGAGCTGTTTTTT
CATRPTGGLSGELFF
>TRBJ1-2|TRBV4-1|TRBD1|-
TGCGCCAGCAGCCCGGGACAGGGTGGGAACTATGGCTACACCTTC
CASSPGQGGNYGYTF
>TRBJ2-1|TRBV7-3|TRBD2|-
TGTGCCAGCAGCCCGACGACTAGCGGGGGGCCGGGTGAGCAGTTCTTC
CASSPTTSGGPGEQFF
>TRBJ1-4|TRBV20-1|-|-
TGCAGTGCTAGTGACCCCAAACAGGGCCGAAGTGAAAAACTGTTTTTT
CSASDPKQGRSEKLFF
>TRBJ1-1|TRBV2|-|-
TGTGCCAGCAGTGAACGGGGTAGGGCCAACACTGAAGCTTTCTTT
CASSERGRANTEAFF
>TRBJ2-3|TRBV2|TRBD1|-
TGTGCCAGCAGTGTTATGGGACAGGGTGGGGGGCAGTATTTT
CASSVMGQGGGQYF
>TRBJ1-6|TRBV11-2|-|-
TGTGCCAGCAGGGAGGATGGGAATTCACCCCTCCACTTT
CASREDGNSPLHF
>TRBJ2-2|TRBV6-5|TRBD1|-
TGTGCCAGCAGCCGACAGGGCCCCGGGGAGCTGTTTTTT
CASSRQGPGELFF
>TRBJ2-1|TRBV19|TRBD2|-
TGTGCCAGTAGGAGGACTAGCGGGGTATACAATGAGCAGTTCTTC
CASRRTSGVYNEQFF
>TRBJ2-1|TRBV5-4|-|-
TGTGCCAGCAGCTTGGGGCATCCGCAGGACAATGAGCAGTTCTTC
CASSLGHPQDNEQFF
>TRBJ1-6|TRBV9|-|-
TGTGCCAGCAGCGGAGCGACCGGTCCTTCACCCCTCCACTTT
CASSGATGPSPLHF
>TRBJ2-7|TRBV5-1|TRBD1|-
TGCGCCAGCAGCTCGGGGACAGGGGCCTACGAGCAGTACTTC
CASSSGTGAYEQYF
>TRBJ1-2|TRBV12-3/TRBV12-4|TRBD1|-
TGTGCCAGCAGTGTCGGGACAGCCTATGGCTACACCTTC
CASSVGTAYGYTF
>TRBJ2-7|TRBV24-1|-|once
TGTGCCACCAGTGATACAGTCTCGTCGAACGAGCAGTACTTC
CATSDTVSSNEQYF
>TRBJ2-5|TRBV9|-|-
TGTGCCAGCAGCGTACAGGAGGGGGAGACCCAGTACTTC
CASSVQEGETQYF
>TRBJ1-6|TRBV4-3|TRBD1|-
TGCGCCAGCAGCCAAACAACGGGACAGTATAATTCACCCCTCCACTTT
CASSQTTGQYNSPLHF
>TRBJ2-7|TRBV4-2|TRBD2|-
TGTGCCAGCAGCCAAGGTCGACTAGCCACCTACGAGCAGTACTTC
CASSQGRLATYEQYF
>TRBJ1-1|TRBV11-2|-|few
TGTGCCAGCAGCTCTAGAGGCTTGGCGACCGAGAACACTGAAGCTTTCTTT
CASSSRGLATENTEAFF
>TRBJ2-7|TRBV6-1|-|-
TGTGCCAGCAGCCCCACCGGGTCCCCCTACGAGCAGTACTTC
CASSPTGSPYEQYF
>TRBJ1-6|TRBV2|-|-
TGTGCCAGCAGTGATCTGGGGGGACTATCACCCCTCCACTTT
CASSDLGGLSPLHF
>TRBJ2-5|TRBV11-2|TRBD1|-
TGTGCCAGCAGCTTTGACAGGGGGTACGTTGAGACCCAGTACTTC
CASSFDRGYVETQYF